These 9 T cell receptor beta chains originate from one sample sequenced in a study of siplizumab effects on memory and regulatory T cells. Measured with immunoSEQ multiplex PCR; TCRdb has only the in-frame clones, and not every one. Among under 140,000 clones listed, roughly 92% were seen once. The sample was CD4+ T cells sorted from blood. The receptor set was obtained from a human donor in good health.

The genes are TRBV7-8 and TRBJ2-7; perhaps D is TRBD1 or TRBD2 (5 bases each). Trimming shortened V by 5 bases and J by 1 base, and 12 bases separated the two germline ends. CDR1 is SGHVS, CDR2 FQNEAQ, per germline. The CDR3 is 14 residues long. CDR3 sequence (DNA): TGTGCCAGCAGCCGGGTAGGGACGTCCTACGAGCAGTACTTC. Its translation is CASSRVGTSYEQYF.

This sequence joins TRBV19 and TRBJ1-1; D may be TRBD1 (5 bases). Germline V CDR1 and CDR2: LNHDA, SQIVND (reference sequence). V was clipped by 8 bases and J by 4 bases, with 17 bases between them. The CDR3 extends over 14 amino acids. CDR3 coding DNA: TGTGCCAGTTGTAACCTTGGTGGGGGCACTGAAGCTTTCTTT. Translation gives CASCNLGGGTEAFF.

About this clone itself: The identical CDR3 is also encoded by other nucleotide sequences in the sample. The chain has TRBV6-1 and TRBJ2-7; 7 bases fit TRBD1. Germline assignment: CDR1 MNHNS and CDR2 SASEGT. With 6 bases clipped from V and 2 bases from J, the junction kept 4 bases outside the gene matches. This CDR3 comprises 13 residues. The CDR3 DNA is TGTGCCAGCAGCAGGGACAGCACCTACGAGCAGTACTTC. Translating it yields CASSRDSTYEQYF.

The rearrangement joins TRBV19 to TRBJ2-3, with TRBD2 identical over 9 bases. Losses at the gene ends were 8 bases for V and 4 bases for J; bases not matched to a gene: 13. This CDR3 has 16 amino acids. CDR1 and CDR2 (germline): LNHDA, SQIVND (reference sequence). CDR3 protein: CASSRAGGPSPDTQYF. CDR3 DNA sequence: TGTGCCAGTTCCCGAGCGGGAGGCCCCTCCCCAGATACGCAGTATTTT.

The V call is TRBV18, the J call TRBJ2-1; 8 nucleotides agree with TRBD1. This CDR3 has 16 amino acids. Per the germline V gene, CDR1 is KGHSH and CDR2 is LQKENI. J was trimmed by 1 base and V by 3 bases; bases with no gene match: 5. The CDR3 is CASSPTGAPSYNEQFF. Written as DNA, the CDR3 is TGTGCCAGCTCACCGACAGGGGCCCCTTCCTACAATGAGCAGTTCTTC.

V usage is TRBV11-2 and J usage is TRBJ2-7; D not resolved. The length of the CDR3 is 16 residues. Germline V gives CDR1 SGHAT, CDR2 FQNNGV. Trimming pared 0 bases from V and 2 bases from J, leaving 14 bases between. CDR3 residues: CASSLESAKGAYEQYF. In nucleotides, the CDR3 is TGTGCCAGCAGCTTAGAATCGGCTAAAGGTGCCTACGAGCAGTACTTC.

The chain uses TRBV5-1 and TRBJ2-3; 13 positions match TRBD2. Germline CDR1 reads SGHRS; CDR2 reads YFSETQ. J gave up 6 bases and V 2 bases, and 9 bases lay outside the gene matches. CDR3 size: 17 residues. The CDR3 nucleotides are TGCGCCAGCAGCTTAGGGACTAGCGGGGTATTAACGGATACGCAGTATTTT. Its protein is CASSLGTSGVLTDTQYF.

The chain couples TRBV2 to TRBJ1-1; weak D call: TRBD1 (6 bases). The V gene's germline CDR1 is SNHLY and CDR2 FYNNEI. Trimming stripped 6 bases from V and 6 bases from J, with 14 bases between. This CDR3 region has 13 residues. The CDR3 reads CASRSEGGAEAFF. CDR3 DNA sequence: TGTGCCAGCAGATCAGAGGGGGGGGCTGAAGCTTTCTTT.

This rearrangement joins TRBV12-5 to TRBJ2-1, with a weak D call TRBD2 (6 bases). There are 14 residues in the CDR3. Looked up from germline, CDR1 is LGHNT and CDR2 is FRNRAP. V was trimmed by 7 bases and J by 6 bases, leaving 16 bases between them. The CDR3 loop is CASASGGAGNEQFF. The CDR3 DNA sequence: TGTGCTAGTGCCTCCGGCGGGGCAGGCAATGAGCAGTTCTTC.